These 11 T cell receptor beta chains originate from one sample sequenced in a study of blood T cell repertoires in COVID-19. Sequencing was performed with immunoSEQ multiplex PCR; in TCRdb, only in-frame clones are kept and a portion is missing. This sample has 200,000 to 250,000 clones, with about 88% found just once. Material for sequencing was PBMCs or T cells enriched from blood (not recorded which). The source of these receptors is a woman in her 30s who had recovered from COVID-19.

On this clone: Other DNA sequences in the same sample also yield this CDR3. This chain joins TRBV7-8 and TRBJ1-1; tentative D call: TRBD1 (6 bases). CDR1 SGHVS and CDR2 FQNEAQ come from the germline V gene. The CDR3 runs 13 residues. The V end was cut by 3 bases, the J end by 1 base, with 6 bases between. DNA of the CDR3: TGTGCCAGCAGCTTGGACAGGAACACTGAAGCTTTCTTT. As protein: CASSLDRNTEAFF.

The genes are TRBV3-1 (or the pseudogene TRBV3-2) and TRBJ2-5, with 8 positions matching TRBD2. The length of the CDR3 is 16 residues. The germline V gene has CDR1 LGHDT and CDR2 YNNKEL (reference sequence). Germline trimming cut 0 bases from V and 5 bases from J; bases unmatched to any gene: 8. The CDR3 loop reads CASSQDNGGAGETQYF. CDR3 nucleotides: TGTGCCAGCAGCCAAGATAACGGGGGGGCCGGGGAGACCCAGTACTTC.

This clone was seen just once. The genes are TRBV7-9 and TRBJ1-2; D possibly corresponds to TRBD1 (5 bases). The CDR3 totals 15 residues. Germline V gene data show CDR1 as SEHNR and CDR2 as FQNEAQ (reference sequence). V was clipped by 2 bases and J by 9 bases, with 19 bases between them. The CDR3, as DNA: TGTGCCAGCAGCTTAATCTCCCGGGACTTTCAAAGCTACACCTTC. Protein sequence: CASSLISRDFQSYTF.

This sequence joins TRBV9 and TRBJ1-2; D remains unclear. The CDR3 is 15 residues long. Germline CDR1 SGDLS, CDR2 YYNGEE. V lost 3 bases and J 1 base, leaving 13 bases between the germline ends. CDR3 protein: CASSGGLGLNYGYTF. The CDR3 DNA reads as TGTGCCAGCAGCGGTGGACTGGGCCTTAACTATGGCTACACCTTC. Full variable domain (outside the CDR3, taken from reference TRBV9 and TRBJ1-2): DSGVTQTPKHLITATGQRVTLRCSPRSGDLSVYWYQQSLDQGLQFLIQYYNGEERAKGNILERFSAQQFPDLHSELNLSSLELGDSALYFCASSGGLGLNYGYTFGSGTRLTVV.

The rearrangement links TRBV29-1 to TRBJ2-2; TRBD2 agrees at 9 bases. Unmatched junction bases numbered 4, after V lost 1 base and J lost 1 base. The germline V gene encodes CDR1 SQVTM and CDR2 ANQGSEA. This CDR3 spans 16 amino acids. CDR3 nucleotides: TGCAGCGTTGAAGTGGTACTAGCGGGGAACACCGGGGAGCTGTTTTTT. Its protein product is CSVEVVLAGNTGELFF.

The chain joins TRBV7-3 to TRBJ2-1, with 9 bases fitting TRBD2. Germline CDR1 SGHTA, CDR2 FQGTGA. There are 15 residues in the CDR3. The V and J ends lost 5 bases and 8 bases, in that order; junction bases with no gene match: 10. CDR3 residues: CASSASGGRSYEQFF. The CDR3 bases are TGTGCCAGCAGCGCAAGCGGGGGGCGAAGCTATGAGCAGTTCTTC.

The CDR3 DNA sequence: TGTGCCAGCAATAGGGGGCGAATTAACACCGGGGAGCTGTTTTTT. Translating gives CASNRGRINTGELFF. The chain links TRBV6-5 to TRBJ2-2; 7 bases agree with TRBD1. The CDR3 contains 15 residues. CDR1 MNHEY and CDR2 SVGAGI come from the germline V gene. With 7 bases clipped from V and 2 bases from J, the junction kept 7 bases outside the gene matches.

This clone was seen a single time. This chain joins TRBV21-1 and TRBJ2-3; the DNA was not used to check the table's D call, TRBD2. TRBV21-1 is a known pseudogene. There are 16 residues in the CDR3. The CDR3 region is CASSREVRGNTDTQYF. CDR3 in DNA: TGTGCCAGCAGCCGGGAGGTACGGGGGAACACAGATACGCAGTATTTT.

Only a few counts were recorded for this clone. The chain joins TRBV29-1 to TRBJ2-1, with 11 bases fitting TRBD2. The CDR3 extends over 16 amino acids. Losses at the gene ends were 6 bases for V and 4 bases for J; bases not matched to a gene: 11. The germline V gene has CDR1 SQVTM and CDR2 ANQGSEA. The CDR3 nucleotides read TGCAGCGTAACCCTGGGACTAGCGGACGCTTACAATGAGCAGTTCTTC. Amino acid sequence: CSVTLGLADAYNEQFF.

CDR3: CASVPSGGYNEQFF. Written as DNA, the CDR3 is TGTGCCAGTGTCCCCAGCGGGGGGTACAATGAGCAGTTCTTC. The rearrangement uses TRBV19 and TRBJ2-1; 9 positions match TRBD2. The CDR3 has 14 amino acids. CDR1 is LNHDA, CDR2 SQIVND, per germline (reference sequence). V lost 8 bases, J lost 4 bases, and 6 bases stayed unmatched.

V usage is TRBV27 and J usage is TRBJ2-7, with 8 positions matching TRBD1. The CDR3 length is 13 residues. CDR1 MNHEY and CDR2 SMNVEV come from the germline V gene (reference sequence). J was trimmed by 6 bases and V by 3 bases; bases with no gene match: 4. The CDR3: CASSFSGGAEQYF. The CDR3 bases are TGTGCCAGCAGTTTTTCAGGGGGCGCCGAGCAGTACTTC.